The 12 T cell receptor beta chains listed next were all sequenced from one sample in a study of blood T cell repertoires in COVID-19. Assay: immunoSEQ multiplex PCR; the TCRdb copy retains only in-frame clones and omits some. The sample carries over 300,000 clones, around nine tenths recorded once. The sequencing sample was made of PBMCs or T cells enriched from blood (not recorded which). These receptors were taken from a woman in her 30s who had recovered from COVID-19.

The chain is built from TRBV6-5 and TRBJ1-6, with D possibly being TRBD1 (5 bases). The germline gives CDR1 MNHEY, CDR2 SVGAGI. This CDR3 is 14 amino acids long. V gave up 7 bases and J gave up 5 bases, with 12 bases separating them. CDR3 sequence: CASTIGHNNSPLHF. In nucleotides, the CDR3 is TGTGCCAGCACCATAGGACACAATAATTCACCCCTCCACTTT.

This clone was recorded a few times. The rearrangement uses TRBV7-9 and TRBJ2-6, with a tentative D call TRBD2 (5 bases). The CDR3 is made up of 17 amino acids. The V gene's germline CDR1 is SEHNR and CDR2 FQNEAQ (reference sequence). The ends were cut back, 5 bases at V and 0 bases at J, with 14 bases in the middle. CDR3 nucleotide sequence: TGTGCCAGCAGCAACCGGGATCGAGCCTCTGGGGCCAACGTCCTGACTTTC. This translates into CASSNRDRASGANVLTF.

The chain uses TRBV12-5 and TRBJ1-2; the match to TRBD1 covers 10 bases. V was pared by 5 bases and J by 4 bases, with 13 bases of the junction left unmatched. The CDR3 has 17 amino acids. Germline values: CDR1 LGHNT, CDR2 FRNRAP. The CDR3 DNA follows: TGTGCTAGTGGTCTCCATATACCCGGGACAGGGGCCTATGGCTACACCTTC. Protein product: CASGLHIPGTGAYGYTF.

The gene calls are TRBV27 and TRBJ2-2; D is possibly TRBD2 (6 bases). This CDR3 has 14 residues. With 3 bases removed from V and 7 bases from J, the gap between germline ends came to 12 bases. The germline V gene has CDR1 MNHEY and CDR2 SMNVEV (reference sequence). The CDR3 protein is CASSLYRRGGELFF. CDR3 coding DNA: TGTGCCAGCAGTTTGTACAGGAGGGGCGGGGAGCTGTTTTTT.

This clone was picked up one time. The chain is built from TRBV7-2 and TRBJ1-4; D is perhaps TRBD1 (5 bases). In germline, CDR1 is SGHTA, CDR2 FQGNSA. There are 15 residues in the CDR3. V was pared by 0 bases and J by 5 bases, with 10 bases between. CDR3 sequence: CASSLAGGSNEKLFF. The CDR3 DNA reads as TGTGCCAGCAGCTTAGCCGGGGGATCGAATGAAAAACTGTTTTTT.

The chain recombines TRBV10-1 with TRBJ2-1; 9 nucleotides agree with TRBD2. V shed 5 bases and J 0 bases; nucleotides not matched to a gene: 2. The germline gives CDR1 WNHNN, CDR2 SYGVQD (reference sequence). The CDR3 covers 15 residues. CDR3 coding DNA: TGCGCCAGCAGTATAGCGGGGGTCTCCTACAATGAGCAGTTCTTC. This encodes CASSIAGVSYNEQFF.

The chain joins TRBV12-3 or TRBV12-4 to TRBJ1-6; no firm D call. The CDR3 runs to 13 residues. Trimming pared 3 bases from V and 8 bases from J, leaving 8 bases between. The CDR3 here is CASSFSRDSPLHF. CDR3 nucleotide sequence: TGTGCCAGCAGTTTTTCTCGGGATTCACCCCTCCACTTT.

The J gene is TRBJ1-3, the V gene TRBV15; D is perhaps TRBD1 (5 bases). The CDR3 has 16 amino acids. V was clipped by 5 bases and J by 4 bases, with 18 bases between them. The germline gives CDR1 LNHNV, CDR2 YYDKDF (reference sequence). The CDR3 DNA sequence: TGTGCCACCAGCCCACTCCGGAGGGACTCCGGAAACACCATATATTTT. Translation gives CATSPLRRDSGNTIYF.

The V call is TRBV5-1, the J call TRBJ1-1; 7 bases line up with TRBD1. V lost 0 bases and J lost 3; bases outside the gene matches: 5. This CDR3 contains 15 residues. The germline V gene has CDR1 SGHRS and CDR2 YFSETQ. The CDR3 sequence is CASSLGDREDTEAFF. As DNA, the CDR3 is TGCGCCAGCAGCTTGGGTGACAGGGAGGACACTGAAGCTTTCTTT.

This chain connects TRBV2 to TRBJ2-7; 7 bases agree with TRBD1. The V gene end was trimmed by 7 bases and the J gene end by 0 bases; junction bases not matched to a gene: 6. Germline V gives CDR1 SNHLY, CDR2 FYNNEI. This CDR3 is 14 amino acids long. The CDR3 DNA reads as TGTGCCAGCAATGGGGACAGCAGCTCCTACGAGCAGTACTTC. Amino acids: CASNGDSSSYEQYF.

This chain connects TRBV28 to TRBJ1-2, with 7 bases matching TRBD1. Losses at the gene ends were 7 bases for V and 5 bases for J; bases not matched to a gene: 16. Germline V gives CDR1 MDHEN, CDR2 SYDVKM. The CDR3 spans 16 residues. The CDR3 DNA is TGTGCCAGCACCAGGGCCAGGGGGGAACGCCGATATGGCTACACCTTC. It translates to CASTRARGERRYGYTF.

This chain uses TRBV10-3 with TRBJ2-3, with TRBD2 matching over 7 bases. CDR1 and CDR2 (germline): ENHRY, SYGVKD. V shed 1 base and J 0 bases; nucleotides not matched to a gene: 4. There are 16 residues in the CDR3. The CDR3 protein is CAISEWGGSSTDTQYF. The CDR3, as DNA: TGTGCCATCAGTGAGTGGGGGGGGAGTAGCACAGATACGCAGTATTTT.